The 2 T cell receptor beta chains given below trace back to one sample, sequenced in a study of beta chain features in type 1 diabetes. These receptors have no identified antigens. General study findings and limits: Shortening that was moderate but significant affected the TCRB CDR3s of Type 1 diabetes patients in all four CD4+ subsets.

The sequenced template was cDNA made from the entire isolated RNA. Repertoires were generated with immunoSEQ multiplex PCR, while TCRdb's copy carries only in-frame clones and drops some. The data contain roughly 50,000 clones, under 50% of them singletons. What was sequenced was Tregs from blood. The source of these receptors is a man aged 30 to 45 with type 1 diabetes.

The V and J genes are TRBV7-2 and TRBJ2-5; TRBD2 matches at 12 bases. The trim removed 1 base at V and 5 bases at J, leaving 8 bases unmatched. The CDR3 is 17 amino acids. Germline lookup yields CDR1 SGHTA and CDR2 FQGNSA. The CDR3 DNA reads as TGTGCCAGCAGCTTAGGGGTGACTAGCGGGAGTAGGGAGACCCAGTACTTC. Protein product: CASSLGVTSGSRETQYF.

The chain couples TRBV14 to TRBJ2-3; the D gene is possibly TRBD1 (6 bases). The CDR3 length is 12 residues. Germline V CDR1 and CDR2: SGHDN, FVKESK. Trimming took 4 bases from V and 8 from J, leaving 10 bases between them. CDR3 DNA sequence: TGTGCCAGCAGCCTGACAGGCCCTACGCAGTATTTT. Its protein is CASSLTGPTQYF. Drawing the rest from reference TRBV14 and TRBJ2-3, the complete variable domain is EAGVTQFPSHSVIEKGQTVTLRCDPISGHDNLYWYRRVMGKEIKFLLHFVKESKQDESGMPNNRFLAERTGGTYSTLKVQPAELEDSGVYFCASSLTGPTQYFGPGTRLTVL.